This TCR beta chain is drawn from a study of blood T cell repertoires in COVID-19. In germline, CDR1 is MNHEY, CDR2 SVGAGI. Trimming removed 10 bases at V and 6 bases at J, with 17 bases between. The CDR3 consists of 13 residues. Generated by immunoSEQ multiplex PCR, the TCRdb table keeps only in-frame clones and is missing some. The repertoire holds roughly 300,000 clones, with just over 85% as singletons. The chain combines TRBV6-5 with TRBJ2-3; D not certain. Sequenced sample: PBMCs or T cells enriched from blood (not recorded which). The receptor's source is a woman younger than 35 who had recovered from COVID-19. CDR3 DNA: TGTGCCACCTTACAGACGGAAACGGATACGCAGTATTTT. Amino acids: CATLQTETDTQYF.